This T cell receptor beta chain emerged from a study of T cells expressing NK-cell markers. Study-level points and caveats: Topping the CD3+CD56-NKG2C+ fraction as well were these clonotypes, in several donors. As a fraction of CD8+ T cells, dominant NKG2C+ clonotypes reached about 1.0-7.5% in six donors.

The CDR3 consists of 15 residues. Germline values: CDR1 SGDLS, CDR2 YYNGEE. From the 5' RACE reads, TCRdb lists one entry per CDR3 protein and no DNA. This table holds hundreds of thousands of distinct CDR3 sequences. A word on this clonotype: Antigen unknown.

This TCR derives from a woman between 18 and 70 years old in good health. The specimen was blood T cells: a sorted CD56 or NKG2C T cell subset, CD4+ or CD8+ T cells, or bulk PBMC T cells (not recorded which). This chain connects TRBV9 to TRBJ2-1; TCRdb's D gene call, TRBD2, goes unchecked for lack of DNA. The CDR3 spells CASSGGTSAHNEQFF.